What follows is one T cell receptor (beta chain) and its context. Genomic DNA served as template for TCR beta VDJ and CDR3 profiling. TCRdb recomputed calls from the reads with MiXCR, one row per CDR3 protein. The sample carries around 500,000 distinct CDR3 sequences, 25% to 40% recorded once. Germline V gives CDR1 SGHNT, CDR2 YYREEE (reference sequence). Trimming removed 0 bases from V and 1 base from J, with 7 bases in between. The CDR3 is made up of 14 amino acids. Patients who underwent sequencing had shown CD8+CD57+ cell expansion by flow cytometry. Therapy had not been given to patients before blood sampling. The sample belongs to a study of CD8+CD57+ T cells in acquired aplastic anemia.

Source material: sorted CD4+, CD8+, or CD8+CD57+ T cells (not recorded which) from PBMCs. The TCR sequence derives from a human donor with aplastic anemia. The rearrangement uses TRBV5-4 and TRBJ1-2; D ambiguous. CDR3 nucleotide sequence: TGTGCCAGCAGCTTGGAGACGATTAACTATGGCTACACCTTC. This codes for CASSLETINYGYTF.